This section outlines one T cell receptor beta chain sequence together with its context. Its antigen is as yet unknown. Sequencing of TCR beta was carried out in blood CD8+ and CD4+ T cells. These data are taken from a study of CD8 T cells in Susac syndrome. About the study: Within the group of sequenced Susac syndrome patients, roughly six had active disease and roughly eight were in remission. Blood was drawn from Susac syndrome patients while they were therapy-naive, on corticosteroids, or on intravenous immunoglobulin alone. Overall study results and limits: The study's TCR sequencing and HLA analysis drew on a certain number of individuals. That number was acknowledged as relatively small.

An input of roughly 0.5 to 1 ug of RNA was subjected to reverse transcription using random hexamers. Via MiXCR, TCRdb re-called the immunoSEQ multiplex PCR reads, giving one row per CDR3 protein. The table has about 94,000 distinct CDR3 sequences, around 94% seen once. Germline CDR1 and CDR2: KGHSH and LQKENI. CDR3 length: 14 residues. Deletions cut 6 bases from V and 2 bases from J, with 8 bases between. The source of this sequence is a human donor with Susac syndrome. Sequencing was performed on CD4+ T cells from PBMCs. This chain uses TRBV18 with TRBJ2-6; D is perhaps TRBD1 or TRBD2 (5 bases each). The CDR3 DNA follows: TGTGCCAGCTCGTTGGGGGCTGGGGCCAACGTCCTGACTTTC. As protein: CASSLGAGANVLTF.